This T cell receptor (beta chain) is drawn from a study of radiation and T cells in renal cell carcinoma. At the level of the study: Nephrectomy followed 15 Gy stereotactic body radiation by 4 weeks.

The CDR3 extends over 14 amino acids. From germline, CDR1 is SGHRS and CDR2 YFSETQ. Between the trimmed V and J ends, which lost 3 bases and 7 bases, there was a span of 13 bases. Indicated time point: baseline pretreatment blood. Described treatment: 15 Gy SBRT to primary tumor, nephrectomy 4 weeks later. After SBRT, blood was collected at 2 and 4 weeks, plus baseline. Some clones are missing from TCRdb's copy, which holds only in-frame ones; the method was immunoSEQ multiplex PCR. Of about 140,000 clones in the sample, around 78% were seen once. Study observations and caveats: No pretreatment tumor biopsies were available for baseline clonotypes. From baseline, blood top tumor clonotypes peaked at 2 weeks post-radiation.

Worth noting for this clone: The antigen is undetermined.

The chain links TRBV5-1 to TRBJ1-4; no firm D call. This sequence was found in a woman aged 50 to 60 with renal cell carcinoma. The sample in question was blood, obtained from a patient whose treatment included radiotherapy and nephrectomy. CDR3 in amino acids: CASSSFSGPEKLFF. CDR3 DNA: TGCGCCAGCAGCTCCTTCTCCGGGCCTGAAAAACTGTTTTTT.